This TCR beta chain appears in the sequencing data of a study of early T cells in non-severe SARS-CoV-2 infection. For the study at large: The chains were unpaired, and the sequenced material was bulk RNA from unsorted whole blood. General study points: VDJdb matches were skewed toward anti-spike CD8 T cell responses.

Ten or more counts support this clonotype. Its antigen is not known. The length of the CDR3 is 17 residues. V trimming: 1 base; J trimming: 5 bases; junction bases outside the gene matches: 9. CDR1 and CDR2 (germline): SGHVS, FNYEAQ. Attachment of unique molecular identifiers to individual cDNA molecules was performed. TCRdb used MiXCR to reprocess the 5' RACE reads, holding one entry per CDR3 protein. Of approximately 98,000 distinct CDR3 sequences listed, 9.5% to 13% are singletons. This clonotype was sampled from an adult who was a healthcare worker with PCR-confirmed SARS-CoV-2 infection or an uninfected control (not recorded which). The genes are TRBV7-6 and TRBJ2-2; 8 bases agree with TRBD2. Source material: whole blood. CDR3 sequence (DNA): TGTGCCAGCAGCTTAGTTCCGCGGGGGGCCACTACCGGGGAGCTGTTTTTT. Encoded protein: CASSLVPRGATTGELFF.